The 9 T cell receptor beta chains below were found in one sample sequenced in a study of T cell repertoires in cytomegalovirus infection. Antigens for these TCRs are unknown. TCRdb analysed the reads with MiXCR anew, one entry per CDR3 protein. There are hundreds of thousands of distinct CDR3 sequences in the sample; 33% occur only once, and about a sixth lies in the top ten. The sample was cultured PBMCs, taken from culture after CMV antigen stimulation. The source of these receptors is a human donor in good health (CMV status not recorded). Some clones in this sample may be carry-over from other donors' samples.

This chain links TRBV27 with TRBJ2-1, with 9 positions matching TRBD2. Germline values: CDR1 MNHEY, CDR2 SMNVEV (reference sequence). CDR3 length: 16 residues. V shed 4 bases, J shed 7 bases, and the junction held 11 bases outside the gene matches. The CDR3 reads CASSSPRPSGTNEQFF. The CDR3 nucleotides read TGTGCCAGCAGTTCCCCCCGACCTAGCGGGACTAATGAGCAGTTCTTC.

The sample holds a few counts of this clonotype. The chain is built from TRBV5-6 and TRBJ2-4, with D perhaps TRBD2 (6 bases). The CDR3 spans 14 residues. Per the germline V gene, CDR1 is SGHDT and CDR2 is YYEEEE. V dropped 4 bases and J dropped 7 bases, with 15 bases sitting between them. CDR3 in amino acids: CASSGGTGGNIQYF. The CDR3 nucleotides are TGTGCCAGCAGCGGGGGGACCGGAGGGAACATTCAGTACTTC.

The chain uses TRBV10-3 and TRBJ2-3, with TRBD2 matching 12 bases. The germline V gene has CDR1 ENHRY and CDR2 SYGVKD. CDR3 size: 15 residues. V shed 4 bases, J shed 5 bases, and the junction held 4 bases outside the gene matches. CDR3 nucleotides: TGTGCCATCAGTGGGACTAGCGGGACCCAAGATACGCAGTATTTT. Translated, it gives CAISGTSGTQDTQYF.

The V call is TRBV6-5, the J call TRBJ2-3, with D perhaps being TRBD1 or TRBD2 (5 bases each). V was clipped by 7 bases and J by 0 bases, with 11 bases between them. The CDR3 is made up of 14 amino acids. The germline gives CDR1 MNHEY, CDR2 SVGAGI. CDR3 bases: TGTGCCAGCACGGGACCCCAGAGCACAGATACGCAGTATTTT. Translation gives CASTGPQSTDTQYF.

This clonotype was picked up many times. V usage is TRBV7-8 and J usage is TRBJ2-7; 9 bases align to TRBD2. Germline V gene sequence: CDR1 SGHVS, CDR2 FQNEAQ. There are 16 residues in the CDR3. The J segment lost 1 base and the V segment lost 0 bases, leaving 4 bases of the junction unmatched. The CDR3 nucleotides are TGTGCCAGCAGCTTAGCCCGACTAGCGGAATCCTACGAGCAGTACTTC. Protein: CASSLARLAESYEQYF.

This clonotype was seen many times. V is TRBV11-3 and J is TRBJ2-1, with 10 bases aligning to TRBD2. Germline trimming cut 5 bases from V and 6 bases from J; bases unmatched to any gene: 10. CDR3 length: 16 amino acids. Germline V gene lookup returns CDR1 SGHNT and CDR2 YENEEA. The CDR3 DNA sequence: TGTGCCAGCAGCCACTTCGGACTAGCGGAAACCAATGAGCAGTTCTTC. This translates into CASSHFGLAETNEQFF.

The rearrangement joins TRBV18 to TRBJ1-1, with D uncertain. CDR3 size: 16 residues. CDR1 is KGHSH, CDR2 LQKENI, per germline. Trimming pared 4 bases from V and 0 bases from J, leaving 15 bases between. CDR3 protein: CASSLRPGVMNTEAFF. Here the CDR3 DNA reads TGTGCCAGCTCACTACGCCCTGGGGTCATGAACACTGAAGCTTTCTTT.

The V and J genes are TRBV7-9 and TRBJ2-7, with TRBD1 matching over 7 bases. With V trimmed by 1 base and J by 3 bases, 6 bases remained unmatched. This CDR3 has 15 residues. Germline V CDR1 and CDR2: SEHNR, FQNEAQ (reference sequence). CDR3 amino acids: CASSLGRTGSYEQYF. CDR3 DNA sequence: TGTGCCAGCAGCTTAGGCCGGACAGGAAGCTACGAGCAGTACTTC.

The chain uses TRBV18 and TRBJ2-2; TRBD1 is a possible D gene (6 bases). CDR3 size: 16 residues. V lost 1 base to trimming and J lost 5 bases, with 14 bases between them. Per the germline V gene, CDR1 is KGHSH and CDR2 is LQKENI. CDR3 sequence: CASSPLPQGRTGELFF. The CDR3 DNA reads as TGTGCCAGCTCACCACTCCCACAGGGAAGAACCGGGGAGCTGTTTTTT. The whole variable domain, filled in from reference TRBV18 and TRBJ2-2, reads NAGVMQNPRHLVRRRGQEARLRCSPMKGHSHVYWYRQLPEEGLKFMVYLQKENIIDESGMPKERFSAEFPKEGPSILRIQQVVRGDSAAYFCASSPLPQGRTGELFFGEGSRLTVL.